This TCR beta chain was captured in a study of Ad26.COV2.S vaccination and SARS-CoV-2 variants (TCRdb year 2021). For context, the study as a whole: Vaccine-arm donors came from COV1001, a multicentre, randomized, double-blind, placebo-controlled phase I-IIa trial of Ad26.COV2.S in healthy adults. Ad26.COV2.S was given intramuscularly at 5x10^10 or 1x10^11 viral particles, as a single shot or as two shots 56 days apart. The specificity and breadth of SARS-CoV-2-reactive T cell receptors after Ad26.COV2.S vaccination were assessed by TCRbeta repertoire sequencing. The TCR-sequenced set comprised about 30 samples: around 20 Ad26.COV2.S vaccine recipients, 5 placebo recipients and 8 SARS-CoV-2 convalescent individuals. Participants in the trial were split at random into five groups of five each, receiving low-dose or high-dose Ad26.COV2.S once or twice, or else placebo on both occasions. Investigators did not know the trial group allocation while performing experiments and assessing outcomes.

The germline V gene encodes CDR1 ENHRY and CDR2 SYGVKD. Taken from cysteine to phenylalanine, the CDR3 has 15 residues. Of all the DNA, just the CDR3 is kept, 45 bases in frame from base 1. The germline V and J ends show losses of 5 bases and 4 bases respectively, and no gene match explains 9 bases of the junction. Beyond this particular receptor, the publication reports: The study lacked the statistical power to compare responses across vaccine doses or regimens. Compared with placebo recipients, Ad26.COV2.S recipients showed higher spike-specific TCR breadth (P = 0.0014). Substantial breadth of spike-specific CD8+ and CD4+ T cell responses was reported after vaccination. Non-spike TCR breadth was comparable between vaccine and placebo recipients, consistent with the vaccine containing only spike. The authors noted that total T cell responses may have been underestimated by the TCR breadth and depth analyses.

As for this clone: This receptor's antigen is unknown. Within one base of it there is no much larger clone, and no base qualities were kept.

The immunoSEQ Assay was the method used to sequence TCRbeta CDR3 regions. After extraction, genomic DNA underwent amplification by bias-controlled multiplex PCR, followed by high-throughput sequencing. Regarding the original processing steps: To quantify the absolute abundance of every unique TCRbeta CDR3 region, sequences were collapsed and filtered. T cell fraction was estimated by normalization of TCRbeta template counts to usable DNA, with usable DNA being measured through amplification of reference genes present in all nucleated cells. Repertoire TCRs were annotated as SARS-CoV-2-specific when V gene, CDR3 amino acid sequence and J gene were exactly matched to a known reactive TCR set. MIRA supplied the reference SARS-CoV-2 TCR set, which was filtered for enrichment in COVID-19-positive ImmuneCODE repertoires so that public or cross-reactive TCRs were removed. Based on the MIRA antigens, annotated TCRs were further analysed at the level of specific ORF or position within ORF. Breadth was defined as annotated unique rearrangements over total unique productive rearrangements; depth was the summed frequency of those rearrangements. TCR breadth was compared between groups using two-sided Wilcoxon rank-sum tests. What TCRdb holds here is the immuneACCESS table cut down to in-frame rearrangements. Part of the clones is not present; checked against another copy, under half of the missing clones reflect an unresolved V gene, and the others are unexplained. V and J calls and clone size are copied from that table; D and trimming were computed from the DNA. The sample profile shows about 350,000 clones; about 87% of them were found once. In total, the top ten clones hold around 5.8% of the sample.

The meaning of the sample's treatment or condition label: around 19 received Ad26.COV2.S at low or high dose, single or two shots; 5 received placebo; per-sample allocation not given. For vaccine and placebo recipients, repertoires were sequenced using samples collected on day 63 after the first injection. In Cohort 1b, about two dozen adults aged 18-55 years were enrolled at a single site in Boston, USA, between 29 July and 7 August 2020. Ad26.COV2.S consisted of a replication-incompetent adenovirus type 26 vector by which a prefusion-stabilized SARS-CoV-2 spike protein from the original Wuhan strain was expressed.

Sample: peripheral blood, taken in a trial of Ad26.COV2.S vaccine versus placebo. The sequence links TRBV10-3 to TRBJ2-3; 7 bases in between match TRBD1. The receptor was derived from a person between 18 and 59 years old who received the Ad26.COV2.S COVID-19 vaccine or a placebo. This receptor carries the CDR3 CAISSDREYADTQYF. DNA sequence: TGTGCCATCAGTAGCGACAGGGAGTACGCAGATACGCAGTATTTT.